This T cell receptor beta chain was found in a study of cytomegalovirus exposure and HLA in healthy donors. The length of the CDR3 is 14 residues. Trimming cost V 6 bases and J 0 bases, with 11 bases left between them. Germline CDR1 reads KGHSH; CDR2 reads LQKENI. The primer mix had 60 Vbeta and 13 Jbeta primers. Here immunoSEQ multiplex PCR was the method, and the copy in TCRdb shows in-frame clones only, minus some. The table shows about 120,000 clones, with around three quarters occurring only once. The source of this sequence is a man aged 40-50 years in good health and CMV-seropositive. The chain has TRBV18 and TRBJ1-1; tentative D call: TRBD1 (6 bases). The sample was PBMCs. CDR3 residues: CASSPDSLNTEAFF. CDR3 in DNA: TGTGCCAGCTCCCCGGACAGCTTGAACACTGAAGCTTTCTTT.